Sequencing of this T cell receptor (beta chain) was carried out in a study of Graves' ophthalmopathy and Graves' hyperthyroidism. About the study: Prior to any treatment, peripheral blood was collected at the time of initial diagnosis.

Investigators amplified TCR beta CDR3 regions from RNA transcripts. HTBI primers served in a first-round RT-PCR, which a second-round multiplex PCR followed. TCRdb re-called the multiplex PCR reads with MiXCR, one entry per CDR3 protein. Of some 390,000 distinct CDR3 sequences listed, approximately 20% were seen once; the top ten hold more than 1.5%. The CDR3 contains 13 residues. The V end lost 7 bases, the J end lost 4 bases, and 13 bases lay between the germline ends. CDR1 is MNHEY and CDR2 is SVGEGT in the germline V gene. There are many counts of this clonotype. The sample comprised peripheral blood. The chain couples TRBV6-2 or TRBV6-3 to TRBJ1-2; D perhaps matches TRBD1 (6 bases). The sequence was collected from a woman aged 18-29 years with Graves' ophthalmopathy. In DNA form, the CDR3 reads TGTGCCAGCAATCTTGGGGGCGTCTATGGCTACACCTTC. It is translated as CASNLGGVYGYTF.